One sample yielded the 18 T cell receptor beta chains listed below, sequenced in a study of regulatory T cells in long-lasting Graves disease. This sample's time point: newly diagnosed GD, antithyroid drugs for less than 3 months. PBMC RNA served as the TCR library source. Construction of the TCR beta libraries employed iRepertoire HTBI primers in conjunction with Arm-PCR of CDR3 regions. Each CDR3 protein gets one entry after TCRdb re-called the multiplex PCR reads with MiXCR. In the table there are around 240,000 distinct CDR3 sequences, 15% to 20% of which are singletons. The same sample was also studied in work on T cells in Graves' hyperthyroidism and ophthalmopathy.

The sequences come from peripheral blood mononuclear cells (PBMCs), collected at new diagnosis, from a patient treated with antithyroid drugs. Receptors were obtained from a woman in her thirties with Graves disease.

This clonotype was observed a few times. This sequence may be a read error, since a much larger clone differs from it by one base. This rearrangement joins TRBV7-9 to TRBJ2-5; D gene unclear. Germline V gene lookup returns CDR1 SEHNR and CDR2 FQNEAQ (reference sequence). V lost 5 bases and J 1 base, leaving 8 bases between the germline ends. The CDR3 is 13 residues long. The CDR3 coding sequence is TGTGCCAGCAGCCCCGGGCCCCAAGAGACCCAGTACTTC. This encodes CASSPGPQETQYF.

The table lists this clonotype with a few counts. The chain employs TRBV6-2 or TRBV6-3 and TRBJ2-7, with TRBD1 identical over 9 bases. The CDR3 is 15 amino acids. Unmatched junction bases numbered 7, after V lost 2 bases and J lost 5 bases. Germline CDR1 and CDR2: MNHEY and SVGEGT. The CDR3 nucleotides read TGTGCCAGCAGTTACCCGGGACAGGGTTACCACGAGCAGTACTTC. Amino acids: CASSYPGQGYHEQYF.

This clonotype was found a few times. The rearrangement uses TRBV20-1 and TRBJ1-5; no definite D call. The V gene lost 3 bases and the J gene lost 2 bases, with 8 bases spanning the gap. The CDR3 extends over 13 amino acids. CDR1 and CDR2 (germline): DFQATT, SNEGSKA (reference sequence). As DNA, the CDR3 is TGCAGTGCTAGGTTGACGGGCAATCAGCCCCAGCATTTT. This sequence encodes CSARLTGNQPQHF.

Remarks on this clonotype: The conserved phenylalanine or tryptophan is not found at the CDR3 terminus, so this likely reflects a read error. This sequence joins TRBV11-2 and TRBJ1-1; D gene uncertain. V was clipped by 5 bases and J by 0 bases, with 13 bases between them. The CDR3 length is 15 residues. Germline V gives CDR1 SGHAT, CDR2 FQNNGV. CDR3 coding DNA: TGTGCCAGCAGCCTAGGGTCCCCCATGAACACTGAAGCTTTCTCT. It codes for CASSLGSPMNTEAFS.

This clonotype was detected many times. The V call is TRBV6-5, the J call TRBJ2-5; D tentatively fits TRBD1 or TRBD2 (5 bases each). V was pared by 2 bases and J by 3 bases, with 10 bases between. Germline assignment: CDR1 MNHEY and CDR2 SVGAGI. The CDR3 extends over 14 amino acids. This CDR3 reads CASSYRDPKETQYF. The CDR3 region has the DNA TGTGCCAGCAGTTACCGGGACCCAAAAGAGACCCAGTACTTC.

This clonotype was recorded many times. The CDR3 here is CASSLARGSGGYTF. In DNA form, the CDR3 reads TGTGCCAGCAGCTTAGCGCGGGGGTCCGGTGGCTACACCTTC. This rearrangement joins TRBV7-9 to TRBJ1-2; possibly TRBD1 for D (5 bases). The CDR3 has 14 residues. Trimming removed 0 bases from V and 7 bases from J, with 12 bases in between. Germline CDR1 SEHNR, CDR2 FQNEAQ (reference sequence).

This clonotype was found a few times. V is TRBV19 and J is TRBJ2-4; TRBD1 agrees at 8 bases. The CDR3 spans 11 residues. V shed 6 bases, J shed 13 bases, and the junction held 5 bases outside the gene matches. Germline V gives CDR1 LNHDA, CDR2 SQIVND (reference sequence). In DNA, the CDR3 is TGTGCCAGTAGAACGGGACAGGTCCAGTACTTC. Residues: CASRTGQVQYF.

The rearrangement links TRBV20-1 to TRBJ1-1, with D uncertain. Germline loops: CDR1 DFQATT, CDR2 SNEGSKA (reference sequence). V was trimmed by 0 bases and J by 6 bases, leaving 14 bases between them. CDR3 length: 14 amino acids. The CDR3 reads CSARDLGVGAEAFF. As DNA, the CDR3 is TGCAGTGCTAGAGATTTAGGTGTGGGAGCTGAAGCTTTCTTT.

This clonotype was recorded many times. V usage is TRBV3-1 and J usage is TRBJ1-5, with TRBD1 matching over 9 bases. This CDR3 has 15 residues. V lost 2 bases, J lost 1 base, and 0 bases stayed unmatched. Germline-derived CDR1 and CDR2 are LGHDT and YNNKEL (reference sequence). For the CDR3, the DNA is TGTGCCAGCAGCCAAACAGGGGGCAGCAATCAGCCCCAGCATTTT. Its translation: CASSQTGGSNQPQHF.

This clonotype occurred a few times. The rearrangement joins TRBV5-1 to TRBJ2-1; 12 bases align to TRBD2. V gave up 1 base and J gave up 9 bases; unmatched junction bases: 8. Germline values: CDR1 SGHRS, CDR2 YFSETQ. The length of the CDR3 is 16 residues. The CDR3 protein is CASSLRLAGGLGEQFF. CDR3 DNA sequence: TGCGCCAGCAGCTTGAGGCTAGCGGGGGGGCTTGGTGAGCAGTTCTTC.

This clonotype was counted at least ten times. The J gene is TRBJ2-7, the V gene TRBV7-2; D uncertain. This CDR3 is built from 15 residues. CDR1 and CDR2 from the germline V gene are SGHTA and FQGNSA. V lost 3 bases to trimming and J lost 1 base, with 13 bases between them. CDR3 loop: CASSLTLRGSYEQYF. CDR3 nucleotide sequence: TGTGCCAGCAGCTTGACACTTCGCGGTTCCTACGAGCAGTACTTC.

This clonotype was found a few times. This chain connects TRBV10-1 to TRBJ2-1; D is ambiguous. Between the trimmed V and J ends, which lost 4 bases and 0 bases, there was a span of 10 bases. Germline values: CDR1 WNHNN, CDR2 SYGVQD (reference sequence). The CDR3 has 15 residues. The CDR3 region is CASSVNPSSYNEQFF. As DNA, the CDR3 is TGCGCCAGCAGTGTAAATCCCAGCTCCTACAATGAGCAGTTCTTC.

This clonotype was recorded at least ten times. The genes are TRBV20-1 and TRBJ2-7, with 7 positions matching TRBD1. The CDR3 runs to 11 residues. The germline gives CDR1 DFQATT, CDR2 SNEGSKA (reference sequence). The trim removed 7 bases at V and 0 bases at J, leaving 0 bases unmatched. DNA of the CDR3: TGCAGTGGACAGGGCTCCTACGAGCAGTACTTC. Protein: CSGQGSYEQYF.

The V call is TRBV30, the J call TRBJ2-1; TRBD2 aligns across 13 bases. Germline V gene sequence: CDR1 GTSNPN, CDR2 SVGIG (reference sequence). The CDR3 is 18 amino acids. V was pared by 3 bases and J by 1 base, with 9 bases of the junction left unmatched. In DNA form, the CDR3 reads TGTGCCTGGAGGATACTAGCGGGAGGGCCAGGGTCCTACAATGAGCAGTTCTTC. Translated: CAWRILAGGPGSYNEQFF.

This clonotype was seen repeatedly, ten times or more. The genes are TRBV5-1 and TRBJ1-2; TRBD1 is a possible D gene (5 bases). Germline V gives CDR1 SGHRS, CDR2 YFSETQ. CDR3 length: 17 residues. Trimming removed 3 bases from V and 1 base from J, with 19 bases in between. CDR3 bases: TGCGCCAGCAGCTCGGGAAGTACATGGACAATTAACTATGGCTACACCTTC. Protein: CASSSGSTWTINYGYTF.

This clonotype was found many times. The rearrangement links TRBV2 to TRBJ2-3; no firm D call. CDR3 length: 12 amino acids. Between the trimmed V and J ends, which lost 7 bases and 0 bases, there was a span of 5 bases. The germline CDR1 and CDR2 sequences are SNHLY and FYNNEI. CDR3 coding DNA: TGTGCCAGCACAATCAGCACAGATACGCAGTATTTT. This translates into CASTISTDTQYF.

This clonotype was seen a few times. The rearrangement uses TRBV7-2 and TRBJ1-3; no definite D call. The V end was cut by 7 bases, the J end by 2 bases, with 15 bases between. There are 15 residues in the CDR3. Germline-derived CDR1 and CDR2 are SGHTA and FQGNSA. CDR3 sequence (DNA): TGTGCCAGCATCCCGCATCAGCTCCCTGGAAACACCATATATTTT. Translation gives CASIPHQLPGNTIYF.

CDR3 in amino acids: CASYRAYGYTF. In nucleotides, the CDR3 is TGTGCCAGTTACAGGGCCTATGGCTACACCTTC. The gene calls are TRBV19 and TRBJ1-2; tentatively, D is TRBD1 (6 bases). This CDR3 has 11 amino acids. Trimming removed 8 bases at V and 4 bases at J, with 8 bases between. Germline V gene lookup returns CDR1 LNHDA and CDR2 SQIVND (reference sequence). The variable domain in full, completed from reference TRBV19 and TRBJ1-2, reads DGGITQSPKYLFRKEGQNVTLSCEQNLNHDAMYWYRQDPGQGLRLIYYSQIVNDFQKGDIAEGYSVSREKKESFPLTVTSAQKNPTAFYLCASYRAYGYTFGSGTRLTVV.